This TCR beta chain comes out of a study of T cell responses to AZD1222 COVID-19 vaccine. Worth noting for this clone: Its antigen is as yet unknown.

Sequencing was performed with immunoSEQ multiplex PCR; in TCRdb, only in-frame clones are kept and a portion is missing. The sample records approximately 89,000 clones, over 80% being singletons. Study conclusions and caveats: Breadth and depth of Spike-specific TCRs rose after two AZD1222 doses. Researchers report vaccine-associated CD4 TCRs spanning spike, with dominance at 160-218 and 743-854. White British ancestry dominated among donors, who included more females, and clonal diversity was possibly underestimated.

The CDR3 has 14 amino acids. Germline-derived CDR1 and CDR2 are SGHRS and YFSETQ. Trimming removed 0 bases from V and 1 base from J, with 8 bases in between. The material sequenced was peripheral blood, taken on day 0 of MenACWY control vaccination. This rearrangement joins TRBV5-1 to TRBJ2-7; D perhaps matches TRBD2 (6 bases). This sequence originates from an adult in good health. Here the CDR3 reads CASSLDGGSYEQYF. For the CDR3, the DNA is TGCGCCAGCAGCTTGGATGGGGGGTCCTACGAGCAGTACTTC.